The 21 T cell receptor beta chains below all came from one sample that was sequenced in a study of shared clonotypes between healthy human individuals. Only CD45RO-negative cells positively selected for CCR7 counted as naive CD8 cells, so terminally differentiated effector memory CD45RA+ cells were excluded. Only in-frame clones appear in the TCRdb table, and some are missing; sequencing was by immunoSEQ multiplex PCR. The profile covers about 2.1 million clones, with about 94% appearing a single time and approximately 1.7% taken by the ten largest. Sequenced input: naive CD8+ T cells from PBMCs. These receptors all stem from a man aged 18-30 years in good health. Some clones in this sample may be carry-over from other donors' samples.

This sequence joins TRBV4-3 and TRBJ2-5; 12 bases map to TRBD2. Looked up from germline, CDR1 is LGHNA and CDR2 is YSLEER. The CDR3 extends over 16 amino acids. The trim removed 0 bases at V and 11 bases at J, leaving 10 bases unmatched. The CDR3 here is CASSQDGLAGYREQYF. The CDR3 DNA follows: TGCGCCAGCAGCCAAGACGGACTAGCGGGGTACAGGGAGCAGTACTTC.

This clone was seen once. This chain connects TRBV9 to TRBJ1-1, with D tentatively TRBD1 (5 bases). Per the germline V gene, CDR1 is SGDLS and CDR2 is YYNGEE. The CDR3 extends over 15 amino acids. Trimming cost V 3 bases and J 4 bases, with 16 bases left between them. CDR3: CASSAGGGGSTEAFF. The CDR3, as DNA: TGTGCCAGCAGCGCCGGTGGGGGAGGGAGCACTGAAGCTTTCTTT.

The V gene is TRBV2, the J gene TRBJ1-2; TRBD1 agrees at 8 bases. V trimming: 7 bases; J trimming: 4 bases; junction bases outside the gene matches: 8. CDR1 SNHLY and CDR2 FYNNEI come from the germline V gene. CDR3 length: 14 residues. The CDR3 DNA reads as TGTGCCAGCACCCCCGGACAGGGTTTCTATGGCTACACCTTC. The encoded protein is CASTPGQGFYGYTF. Using reference TRBV2 and TRBJ1-2 for the parts outside the CDR3, the full variable domain is EPEVTQTPSHQVTQMGQEVILRCVPISNHLYFYWYRQILGQKVEFLVSFYNNEISEKSEIFDDQFSVERPDGSNFTLKIRSTKLEDSAMYFCASTPGQGFYGYTFGSGTRLTVV.

This clone was seen a few times. The chain combines TRBV6-5 with TRBJ1-1, with D unclear. CDR3 size: 14 residues. V lost 8 bases and J 0 bases, leaving 13 bases between the germline ends. Germline-derived CDR1 and CDR2 are MNHEY and SVGAGI. The CDR3 coding sequence is TGTGCCAGCTTACCGAGAGGGATGAACACTGAAGCTTTCTTT. This encodes CASLPRGMNTEAFF.

This chain joins TRBV10-3 and TRBJ2-5; tentative D call: TRBD2 (6 bases). Trimming cost V 11 bases and J 5 bases, with 18 bases left between them. This CDR3 has 13 amino acids. CDR1 ENHRY and CDR2 SYGVKD come from the germline V gene. CDR3 nucleotides: TGTGCCGCCGGGACTGGGGATGGGGAGACCCAGTACTTC. Translating gives CAAGTGDGETQYF.

The chain links TRBV10-1 to TRBJ2-1; 8 bases map to TRBD1. Per the germline V gene, CDR1 is WNHNN and CDR2 is SYGVQD (reference sequence). The V and J ends lost 5 bases and 10 bases, in that order; junction bases with no gene match: 4. The CDR3 is made up of 12 amino acids. CDR3 residues: CASSQGAGEQFF. The CDR3 region has the DNA TGCGCCAGCAGTCAGGGGGCAGGGGAGCAGTTCTTC.

The chain couples TRBV20-1 to TRBJ1-1, with D possibly TRBD1 on 6 matching bases. Trimming removed 6 bases from V and 11 bases from J, with 16 bases in between. This CDR3 region has 11 residues. Germline V lookup: CDR1 DFQATT, CDR2 SNEGSKA (reference sequence). The CDR3 loop is CSAPTGPGAFF. In DNA form, the CDR3 reads TGCAGTGCCCCAACAGGGCCCGGGGCTTTCTTT.

Only one count was recorded for this clone. The chain employs TRBV11-2 and TRBJ2-7; TRBD1 aligns across 7 bases. The CDR3 loop spans 16 amino acids. Trimming removed 5 bases from V and 5 bases from J; junction bases left unmatched: 15. Germline V lookup: CDR1 SGHAT, CDR2 FQNNGV. The CDR3 nucleotides read TGTGCCAGCAGCCACCGACGTGGGACAGCAGCGAACGAGCAGTACTTC. Translated: CASSHRRGTAANEQYF.

This sequence joins TRBV10-3 and TRBJ2-1, with 7 nucleotides matching TRBD1. The V gene end was trimmed by 0 bases and the J gene end by 3 bases; junction bases not matched to a gene: 5. The CDR3 runs 16 residues. Germline CDR1 and CDR2: ENHRY and SYGVKD. DNA of the CDR3: TGTGCCATCAGTGAGTCTGGTCGGACAGGCTACAATGAGCAGTTCTTC. This gives the protein CAISESGRTGYNEQFF.

The chain joins TRBV19 to TRBJ2-1; 9 nucleotides agree with TRBD2. Germline lookup yields CDR1 LNHDA and CDR2 SQIVND (reference sequence). The CDR3 has 15 amino acids. Losses at the gene ends were 7 bases for V and 3 bases for J; bases not matched to a gene: 7. DNA of the CDR3: TGTGCCAGTACGGGTAGCGGGAGACTCTACAATGAGCAGTTCTTC. Translated: CASTGSGRLYNEQFF.

The rearrangement joins TRBV9 to TRBJ2-1; D might be TRBD1 or TRBD2, each matching 5 bases. CDR3 length: 14 residues. CDR1 SGDLS and CDR2 YYNGEE come from the germline V gene. Trimming took off 0 bases at V and 10 bases at J, with 14 bases between the two ends. This chain's CDR3 is CASSVAHGGNEQFF. CDR3 in DNA: TGTGCCAGCAGCGTAGCTCATGGGGGAAACGAGCAGTTCTTC.

This sequence joins TRBV11-2 and TRBJ2-1; 9 bases agree with TRBD2. Per the germline V gene, CDR1 is SGHAT and CDR2 is FQNNGV. Trimming at V came to 7 bases and at J to 5 bases, leaving 9 bases not matched to a gene. The CDR3 is 15 residues long. CDR3: CASTPRLAANNEQFF. In nucleotides, the CDR3 is TGTGCCAGCACCCCCCGACTAGCGGCAAACAATGAGCAGTTCTTC. Complete variable domain (other parts from reference TRBV11-2 and TRBJ2-1): EAGVAQSPRYKIIEKRQSVAFWCNPISGHATLYWYQQILGQGPKLLIQFQNNGVVDDSQLPKDRFSAERLKGVDSTLKIQPAKLEDSAVYLCASTPRLAANNEQFFGPGTRLTVL.

The J gene is TRBJ2-1, the V gene TRBV7-9, with unresolved D. Trimming removed 4 bases at V and 6 bases at J, with 13 bases between. This CDR3 has 14 residues. Germline V CDR1 and CDR2: SEHNR, FQNEAQ (reference sequence). The CDR3 is CASSWVQLGNEQFF. The CDR3, as DNA: TGTGCCAGCAGCTGGGTCCAGCTAGGCAATGAGCAGTTCTTC.

CDR3 loop: CASSLVFGTGELFF. CDR3 sequence (DNA): TGTGCCAGCAGCTTAGTTTTTGGGACCGGGGAGCTGTTTTTT. The chain links TRBV11-2 to TRBJ2-2; D remains ambiguous. The germline V gene encodes CDR1 SGHAT and CDR2 FQNNGV. Trimming removed 1 base from V and 5 bases from J, with 8 bases in between. The CDR3 extends over 14 amino acids.

V usage is TRBV13 and J usage is TRBJ2-3; no definite D call. Per the germline V gene, CDR1 is PRHDT and CDR2 is FYEKMQ (reference sequence). CDR3 size: 17 residues. Trimming pared 5 bases from V and 2 bases from J, leaving 20 bases between. The CDR3 nucleotides are TGTGCCAGCAGCAGCTCTAGTGGGCCTACAACCACAGATACGCAGTATTTT. This gives the protein CASSSSSGPTTTDTQYF.

This clone was counted once. The chain recombines TRBV28 with TRBJ2-7; 8 nucleotides match TRBD1. CDR3 size: 16 residues. With V trimmed by 6 bases and J by 2 bases, 12 bases remained unmatched. Germline-derived CDR1 and CDR2 are MDHEN and SYDVKM. The CDR3 DNA sequence: TGTGCCAGCAGGGATGTAGCGGACAGGGCAGCCTACGAGCAGTACTTC. It is translated as CASRDVADRAAYEQYF.

The V gene is TRBV29-1, the J gene TRBJ2-1, with D unresolved. The CDR3 is made up of 16 amino acids. Trimming stripped 1 base from V and 4 bases from J, with 17 bases between. CDR1 SQVTM and CDR2 ANQGSEA come from the germline V gene. Here the CDR3 DNA reads TGCAGCGTTGAAGCCGAGTTTGGACGGCGTTACAATGAGCAGTTCTTC. It yields the protein CSVEAEFGRRYNEQFF.

The chain combines TRBV6-5 with TRBJ2-3; maybe TRBD1 (6 bases). Per the germline V gene, CDR1 is MNHEY and CDR2 is SVGAGI. V was trimmed by 6 bases and J by 5 bases, leaving 18 bases between them. This CDR3 spans 15 amino acids. The CDR3 protein is CASSHPGQGLDTQYF. The CDR3 DNA is TGTGCCAGCAGCCATCCAGGGCAGGGGCTAGATACGCAGTATTTT.

The V and J genes are TRBV5-1 and TRBJ1-6; tentative D call: TRBD1 (5 bases). The CDR3 consists of 15 residues. V lost 4 bases and J 9 bases, leaving 17 bases between the germline ends. Looked up from germline, CDR1 is SGHRS and CDR2 is YFSETQ. As DNA, the CDR3 is TGCGCCAGCAGCGTATTGTATCGGACAAGTTCACCCCTCCACTTT. Residues: CASSVLYRTSSPLHF.

The chain employs TRBV7-9 and TRBJ1-2; the match to TRBD1 covers 9 bases. With 6 bases clipped from V and 7 bases from J, the junction kept 9 bases outside the gene matches. CDR3 size: 14 residues. Germline V gives CDR1 SEHNR, CDR2 FQNEAQ (reference sequence). CDR3 protein: CASSYTGGVVGYTF. The CDR3 DNA reads as TGTGCCAGCAGTTACACAGGGGGCGTGGTTGGCTACACCTTC.

The chain joins TRBV10-1 to TRBJ1-1; D unresolved. Trimming pared 2 bases from V and 1 base from J, leaving 8 bases between. The CDR3 has 14 amino acids. Germline CDR1 WNHNN, CDR2 SYGVQD (reference sequence). This CDR3 reads CASSESMGNTEAFF. As DNA, the CDR3 is TGCGCCAGCAGTGAGAGTATGGGGAACACTGAAGCTTTCTTT.